Included here is one T cell receptor beta chain sequence, with context. Its antigen is not known. TCRdb reprocessed the 5' RACE reads with MiXCR, giving one entry per CDR3 protein. The data contain approximately 9,000 distinct CDR3 sequences, around 36% of them singletons. Study conclusions and caveats: In terms of TCR gene usage, tumor memory CD4+ T cells clustered together with blood and lymph node memory CD4+ cells, as well as with lymph node naive CD4+ cells. Tumor-infiltrating Treg TCR alpha and beta sequences overlapped most with tumor naive CD4+ T cells, then blood naive.

Trimming cost V 2 bases and J 0 bases, with 11 bases left between them. CDR3 length: 15 amino acids. Germline V gene data show CDR1 as SGHTA and CDR2 as FQGNSA. Treg sorting used a CD4+CD25+CD127-/low gate. The clonotype was recovered from a female donor with breast cancer. Sequenced sample: Tregs sorted from blood. The chain carries TRBV7-2 and TRBJ2-7; D is undetermined. CDR3 sequence: CASSLYSESSYEQYF. The CDR3 bases are TGTGCCAGCAGCTTATATTCCGAGAGCTCCTACGAGCAGTACTTC.